A single sample gave rise to the 13 T cell receptor beta chains below, sequenced in a study of beta chain features in type 1 diabetes. Study conclusions and caveats: Type 1 diabetes patients had TCRB CDR3s that were shorter (moderately but significantly so) in all four CD4+ subsets.

These receptors have no known antigen. The isolated RNA, all of it, was reverse transcribed, so expressed TCRB transcripts were what got sequenced. Some clones are missing from TCRdb's copy, which holds only in-frame ones; the method was immunoSEQ multiplex PCR. This sample has about 650,000 clones; roughly 12% occur once, and the top ten carry more than 0.1%. The specimen was naive CD4+ T cells from blood. These receptors all stem from a young man with type 1 diabetes.

The table lists this clone with a few counts. The CDR3 loop reads CASSPLSGRSSGANVLTF. The CDR3 DNA reads as TGTGCCAGCTCACCACTATCAGGGAGGAGCTCTGGGGCCAACGTCCTGACTTTC. The chain joins TRBV18 to TRBJ2-6; D possibly corresponds to TRBD2 (6 bases). CDR1 KGHSH and CDR2 LQKENI come from the germline V gene. V was pared by 1 base and J by 0 bases, with 13 bases between. CDR3 length: 18 residues.

This clone has more than one count but fewer than ten. The rearrangement joins TRBV18 to TRBJ1-6; D gene uncertain. V was clipped by 2 bases and J by 10 bases, with 6 bases between them. The length of the CDR3 is 12 residues. CDR1 KGHSH and CDR2 LQKENI come from the germline V gene. CDR3 bases: TGTGCCAGCTCACCAACCGAATCACCCCTCCACTTT. It is translated as CASSPTESPLHF.

This clone has just a few counts. This chain links TRBV25-1 with TRBJ2-5; the D gene could be TRBD1 or TRBD2 (5 bases each). The CDR3 extends over 13 amino acids. V was pared by 3 bases and J by 7 bases, with 12 bases between. The germline CDR1 and CDR2 sequences are MGHDK and SYGVNS. In DNA, the CDR3 is TGTGCCAGCAGTGATTCCAGGGCGGGGACCCAGTACTTC. It is translated as CASSDSRAGTQYF.

This clone came up a few times. The rearrangement links TRBV7-2 to TRBJ2-1; D may be TRBD2 (5 bases). Trimming shortened V by 5 bases and J by 5 bases, and 16 bases separated the two germline ends. CDR3 size: 15 residues. Germline CDR1 reads SGHTA; CDR2 reads FQGNSA. The CDR3, as DNA: TGTGCCAGCAGCCCCGGGGTCTACATGAACAATGAGCAGTTCTTC. This encodes CASSPGVYMNNEQFF.

This clone has only a few counts. The V and J genes are TRBV11-2 and TRBJ2-3; TRBD2 matches at 7 bases. Germline V gene sequence: CDR1 SGHAT, CDR2 FQNNGV. Losses at the gene ends were 1 base for V and 5 bases for J; bases not matched to a gene: 12. CDR3 length: 17 residues. The CDR3 DNA reads as TGTGCCAGCAGCTTAGGGGCGGGGGAACCCCTCGTAGATACGCAGTATTTT. Translating it yields CASSLGAGEPLVDTQYF.

The chain couples TRBV5-1 to TRBJ2-3; 7 bases are a match to TRBD1. This CDR3 has 14 residues. The J segment lost 5 bases and the V segment lost 0 bases, leaving 3 bases of the junction unmatched. CDR1 and CDR2 from the germline V gene are SGHRS and YFSETQ. This CDR3 reads CASSLAQGRDTQYF. DNA for the CDR3: TGCGCCAGCAGCTTGGCACAGGGGAGAGATACGCAGTATTTT.

This rearrangement joins TRBV27 to TRBJ1-5, with unresolved D. CDR3 length: 13 amino acids. CDR1 is MNHEY, CDR2 SMNVEV, per germline (reference sequence). Between the trimmed V and J ends, which lost 3 bases and 4 bases, there was a span of 7 bases. The CDR3 here is CASSFGRNQPQHF. CDR3 DNA sequence: TGTGCCAGCAGTTTTGGAAGGAATCAGCCCCAGCATTTT.

This clone was seen more than once but under ten times. CDR3 DNA sequence: TGTGCCAGCAGTTCTTACAGCACAGATACGCAGTATTTT. Its protein product is CASSSYSTDTQYF. V is TRBV7-6 and J is TRBJ2-3; no firm D call. Germline CDR1 SGHVS, CDR2 FNYEAQ. Trimming cost V 6 bases and J 0 bases, with 7 bases left between them. The CDR3 totals 13 residues.

This clone was detected only a few times. The chain uses TRBV14 and TRBJ1-1; a possible D gene is TRBD1 (5 bases). This CDR3 contains 14 residues. From germline, CDR1 is SGHDN and CDR2 FVKESK. Between the trimmed V and J ends, which lost 3 bases and 3 bases, there was a span of 11 bases. CDR3 DNA: TGTGCCAGCAGCCAGCTGACAGCTTACACTGAAGCTTTCTTT. This gives the protein CASSQLTAYTEAFF.

This clone has a handful of counts. The V call is TRBV27, the J call TRBJ2-1, with a weak D call TRBD2 (5 bases). This CDR3 contains 13 residues. From germline, CDR1 is MNHEY and CDR2 SMNVEV (reference sequence). V was clipped by 7 bases and J by 10 bases, with 17 bases between them. The CDR3 DNA reads TGTGCCAGCACCCGGGAAACGCTTGGGGAGCAGTTCTTC. Translation gives CASTRETLGEQFF.

The V gene is TRBV29-1, the J gene TRBJ1-6; D not certain. The CDR3 loop spans 14 amino acids. Trimming took off 1 base at V and 7 bases at J, with 11 bases between the two ends. CDR1 is SQVTM and CDR2 is ANQGSEA in the germline V gene. CDR3 coding DNA: TGCAGCGTTGAAGTTCTGGCTCCCAATTCACCCCTCCACTTT. Translating gives CSVEVLAPNSPLHF.

This chain joins TRBV7-2 and TRBJ2-2, with a tentative D call TRBD2 (6 bases). The V end lost 1 base, the J end lost 1 base, and 13 bases lay between the germline ends. The germline V gene encodes CDR1 SGHTA and CDR2 FQGNSA. The CDR3 runs to 17 residues. The CDR3 region has the DNA TGTGCCAGCAGCTTAGGCTGGACGGGGGTGAACACCGGGGAGCTGTTTTTT. Translation: CASSLGWTGVNTGELFF.

The J gene is TRBJ2-7, the V gene TRBV19, with D unresolved. Germline V gene data show CDR1 as LNHDA and CDR2 as SQIVND (reference sequence). V shed 3 bases and J shed 2 bases, with 8 bases lying between them. The CDR3 is 13 residues long. CDR3 DNA: TGTGCCAGTAGTATGTTGGGTGCCTACGAGCAGTACTTC. It yields the protein CASSMLGAYEQYF.